This passage covers 21 T cell receptor beta chains from one sample sequenced in a study of shared clonotypes between healthy human individuals. Only in-frame clones appear in the TCRdb table, and some are missing; sequencing was by immunoSEQ multiplex PCR. The sample carries 2 million to 2.5 million clones, 80% to 95% recorded once. Sample: naive CD4+ T cells from PBMCs. The subset denotes: CD45RA+ positively selected. Receptors were obtained from a man younger than 35 in good health. Some clones in this sample may be carry-over from other donors' samples.

This clone was found once. The J gene is TRBJ2-3, the V gene TRBV4-2, with unresolved D. CDR1 and CDR2 from the germline V gene are LGHNA and YNFKEQ. This CDR3 has 17 residues. V lost 0 bases to trimming and J lost 4 bases, with 17 bases between them. The CDR3 DNA follows: TGTGCCAGCAGCCAAGAAACACTTCGCAGCGTTGCAGATACGCAGTATTTT. Amino acid sequence: CASSQETLRSVADTQYF.

This clone was seen just once. The chain carries TRBV6-1 and TRBJ2-7, with TRBD2 as a possible D gene (5 bases). The CDR3 covers 15 residues. Germline CDR1 is MNHNS and CDR2 is SASEGT. Trimming took off 0 bases at V and 2 bases at J, with 11 bases between the two ends. CDR3 coding DNA: TGTGCCAGCAGTGAAGCTGGGAGAGGCACCTACGAGCAGTACTTC. It yields the protein CASSEAGRGTYEQYF.

On this clone itself: The same CDR3 is also encoded by other DNA sequences in this sample. The V and J genes are TRBV6-1 and TRBJ1-5; D is perhaps TRBD1 (5 bases). The length of the CDR3 is 13 residues. V was trimmed by 6 bases and J by 4 bases, leaving 10 bases between them. The V gene's germline CDR1 is MNHNS and CDR2 SASEGT. DNA for the CDR3: TGTGCCAGCAGCGAATCAGGGAATCAGCCCCAGCATTTT. The encoded protein is CASSESGNQPQHF.

V usage is TRBV11-2 and J usage is TRBJ1-3; perhaps TRBD1 as D (6 bases). The CDR3 is 14 residues long. Trimming shortened V by 5 bases and J by 4 bases, and 12 bases separated the two germline ends. Germline lookup yields CDR1 SGHAT and CDR2 FQNNGV. The CDR3 nucleotides are TGTGCCAGCAGCCCACAGGGTTTCGGAAACACCATATATTTT. Its protein product is CASSPQGFGNTIYF.

The gene calls are TRBV2 and TRBJ2-1, with 10 bases that match TRBD2. The V gene end was trimmed by 6 bases and the J gene end by 9 bases; junction bases not matched to a gene: 11. Germline V CDR1 and CDR2: SNHLY, FYNNEI. CDR3 length: 15 amino acids. The CDR3 DNA is TGTGCCAGCAGCGCCGGGGAGCGGGAGGGATCTGAGCAGTTCTTC. It yields the protein CASSAGEREGSEQFF.

V usage is TRBV28 and J usage is TRBJ2-7; TRBD1 matches 7 bases. The CDR3 runs 14 residues. Germline V lookup: CDR1 MDHEN, CDR2 SYDVKM. Germline trimming cut 6 bases from V and 3 bases from J; bases unmatched to any gene: 8. In DNA, the CDR3 is TGTGCCAGCAGCCCGGACAGGACCTACTACGAGCAGTACTTC. Protein product: CASSPDRTYYEQYF.

CDR3 nucleotide sequence: TGTGCCAGCAGTCCCGGGACTAGCGGGAGTTTTAGATCCAAAAACATTCAGTACTTC. This gives the protein CASSPGTSGSFRSKNIQYF. V gene TRBV2 combines with J gene TRBJ2-4; 14 bases align to TRBD2. Losses at the gene ends were 5 bases for V and 2 bases for J; bases not matched to a gene: 11. The V gene's germline CDR1 is SNHLY and CDR2 FYNNEI. The CDR3 is 19 amino acids.

The rearrangement uses TRBV6-1 and TRBJ1-5; tentative D call: TRBD1 (5 bases). Germline lookup yields CDR1 MNHNS and CDR2 SASEGT. The CDR3 has 15 amino acids. Deletions cut 0 bases from V and 5 bases from J, with 11 bases between. CDR3 nucleotides: TGTGCCAGCAGTGAAGCGCCTTCAGGGTATCAGCCCCAGCATTTT. Translating gives CASSEAPSGYQPQHF.

As concerns this clone: The same CDR3 also results from other DNA sequences found in this sample. J is TRBJ2-7 and V is TRBV2, with a possible D match to TRBD1 (6 bases). The CDR3 length is 13 residues. Germline V CDR1 and CDR2: SNHLY, FYNNEI. The V gene lost 0 bases and the J gene lost 7 bases, with 10 bases spanning the gap. This CDR3 reads CASSEASRGEQYF. The CDR3 bases are TGTGCCAGCAGTGAAGCTAGTAGGGGGGAGCAGTACTTC.

V and J are TRBV28 and TRBJ2-7; D gene unclear. Germline-derived CDR1 and CDR2 are MDHEN and SYDVKM. V lost 3 bases to trimming and J lost 4 bases, with 13 bases between them. The CDR3 totals 14 residues. The CDR3 loop reads CASSFPGLLYEQYF. Here the CDR3 DNA reads TGTGCCAGCAGTTTCCCCGGCCTCCTATACGAGCAGTACTTC. Full variable domain (remainder filled in from reference TRBV28 and TRBJ2-7): DVKVTQSSRYLVKRTGEKVFLECVQDMDHENMFWYRQDPGLGLRLIYFSYDVKMKEKGDIPEGYSVSREKKERFSLILESASTNQTSMYLCASSFPGLLYEQYFGPGTRLTVT.

This chain links TRBV5-4 with TRBJ2-2, with D possibly TRBD1 on 6 matching bases. Germline V lookup: CDR1 SGHNT, CDR2 YYREEE (reference sequence). This CDR3 has 16 amino acids. The V gene lost 4 bases and the J gene lost 3 bases, with 16 bases spanning the gap. CDR3 DNA sequence: TGTGCCAGCAGCGGACCGGGACACGGTTACACCGGGGAGCTGTTTTTT. Its protein product is CASSGPGHGYTGELFF.

This clone was counted between two and nine times. The chain joins TRBV29-1 to TRBJ1-1, with 8 bases lining up with TRBD1. Germline-derived CDR1 and CDR2 are SQVTM and ANQGSEA. CDR3 size: 13 residues. V lost 6 bases to trimming and J lost 1 base; unmatched junction nucleotides: 4. The CDR3 sequence: CSVGDRRNTEAFF. The CDR3 nucleotides read TGCAGCGTGGGGGACAGGCGGAACACTGAAGCTTTCTTT.

V usage is TRBV6-6 and J usage is TRBJ1-2, with 7 bases lining up with TRBD1. The CDR3 is 16 residues long. Trimming removed 1 base from V and 2 bases from J; junction bases left unmatched: 7. CDR1 MNHNY and CDR2 SVGAGI come from the germline V gene (reference sequence). The CDR3 here is CASSYWPLTGNYGYTF. The CDR3 DNA reads as TGTGCCAGCAGTTACTGGCCGTTGACAGGGAACTATGGCTACACCTTC.

The chain employs TRBV6-1 and TRBJ2-7; D remains unclear. Germline loops: CDR1 MNHNS, CDR2 SASEGT. The CDR3 length is 13 residues. V lost 2 bases and J 3 bases, leaving 8 bases between the germline ends. Here the CDR3 reads CASSERKIYEQYF. The CDR3 DNA reads TGTGCCAGCAGTGAAAGAAAAATCTACGAGCAGTACTTC.

V usage is TRBV7-3 and J usage is TRBJ1-1; the D is unclear. This CDR3 contains 16 residues. Germline V lookup: CDR1 SGHTA, CDR2 FQGTGA. V was cut by 0 bases and J by 6 bases, with 17 bases left in between. The CDR3, as DNA: TGTGCCAGCAGCTTAACCGGGTCCTCCCCCGGTGCTGAAGCTTTCTTT. It specifies CASSLTGSSPGAEAFF.

The chain joins TRBV28 to TRBJ2-3; the match to TRBD1 covers 10 bases. CDR3 length equals 16 residues. Looked up from germline, CDR1 is MDHEN and CDR2 is SYDVKM. Trimming cost V 5 bases and J 6 bases; bases outside gene matches: 11. CDR3 residues: CASSRTGGNLRDTQYF. The CDR3 DNA reads as TGTGCCAGCAGTCGGACAGGGGGGAACTTGAGGGATACGCAGTATTTT. Variable domain in full (rest from reference TRBV28 and TRBJ2-3): DVKVTQSSRYLVKRTGEKVFLECVQDMDHENMFWYRQDPGLGLRLIYFSYDVKMKEKGDIPEGYSVSREKKERFSLILESASTNQTSMYLCASSRTGGNLRDTQYFGPGTRLTVL.

This chain links TRBV2 with TRBJ2-7, with TRBD1 matching over 10 bases. V dropped 4 bases and J dropped 3; count of bases not matched to a gene: 3. The CDR3 is 14 residues long. Per germline, CDR1 SNHLY and CDR2 FYNNEI. DNA for the CDR3: TGTGCCAGCAGTGCCCGGGACAGGGGCTACGAGCAGTACTTC. It codes for CASSARDRGYEQYF.

J is TRBJ1-6 and V is TRBV4-1; 7 nucleotides agree with TRBD1. Per germline, CDR1 MGHRA and CDR2 YSYEKL. The CDR3 has 14 amino acids. V was pared by 1 base and J by 9 bases, with 3 bases of the junction left unmatched. CDR3 nucleotides: TGCGCCAGCAGCCAAGGACAGGGAGGTTCACCCCTCCACTTT. Its translation: CASSQGQGGSPLHF.

CDR3 residues: CASSPGQGATSYEQYF. The CDR3 nucleotides read TGTGCCAGCTCACCCGGACAGGGGGCAACCTCCTACGAGCAGTACTTC. The gene calls are TRBV18 and TRBJ2-7, with 11 nucleotides matching TRBD1. V gave up 3 bases and J gave up 0 bases; unmatched junction bases: 4. From germline, CDR1 is KGHSH and CDR2 LQKENI. This CDR3 is 16 amino acids long. Supplemented by reference TRBV18 and TRBJ2-7, the full variable domain reads NAGVMQNPRHLVRRRGQEARLRCSPMKGHSHVYWYRQLPEEGLKFMVYLQKENIIDESGMPKERFSAEFPKEGPSILRIQQVVRGDSAAYFCASSPGQGATSYEQYFGPGTRLTVT.

Notes on this clone: The same CDR3 also results from other DNA sequences found in this sample. The genes are TRBV28 and TRBJ1-1, with D tentatively TRBD1 (6 bases). The germline V gene encodes CDR1 MDHEN and CDR2 SYDVKM. V shed 6 bases and J shed 2 bases, with 10 bases lying between them. The length of the CDR3 is 13 residues. The CDR3 spells CASRTQGNTEAFF. CDR3 in DNA: TGTGCCAGCAGGACACAGGGTAACACTGAAGCTTTCTTT.

The rearrangement joins TRBV6-5 to TRBJ1-1, with D maybe TRBD1 (5 bases). V was clipped by 6 bases and J by 1 base, with 12 bases between them. Germline CDR1 is MNHEY and CDR2 is SVGAGI. The CDR3 sequence is 14 residues long. Here the CDR3 DNA reads TGTGCCAGCAGCCGACCCCAGGGGAACACTGAAGCTTTCTTT. This encodes CASSRPQGNTEAFF.